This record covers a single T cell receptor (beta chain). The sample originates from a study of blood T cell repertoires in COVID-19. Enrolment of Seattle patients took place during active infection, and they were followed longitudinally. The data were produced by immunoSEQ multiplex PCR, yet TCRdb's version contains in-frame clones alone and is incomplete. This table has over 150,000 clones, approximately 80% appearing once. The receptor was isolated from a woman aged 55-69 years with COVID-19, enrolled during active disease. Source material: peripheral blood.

CDR3: CASSSGTSGKYNEQFF. In nucleotides, the CDR3 is TGCGCCAGCAGCAGCGGGACTAGCGGGAAATACAATGAGCAGTTCTTC. The V gene is TRBV5-1, the J gene TRBJ2-1; 13 bases are a match to TRBD2. Germline loops: CDR1 SGHRS, CDR2 YFSETQ. Trimming removed 4 bases from V and 4 bases from J; junction bases left unmatched: 5. The CDR3 sequence is 16 residues long.